These T cell receptor beta chains were read from a single sample in a study of CD8 T cells in ankylosing spondylitis. In TCRdb, the 5' RACE reads were re-called with MiXCR into one record per CDR3 protein. The table has some 240,000 distinct CDR3 sequences, around 7.8% seen once. Sequenced input: blood, either unsorted or a sorted T cell fraction (not recorded which). The receptors were sampled from a male donor with ankylosing spondylitis or in good health (not recorded which). CDR3s include the opening cysteine and the closing phenylalanine or tryptophan. The D gene is left open where the match is weak. Expanded clones are given a class, and other clones once, few, many or no size at all.

clone size: -
V gene: TRBV7-2
J gene: TRBJ2-1
D gene: TRBD2
CDR3 DNA: TGTGCCAGCGGCGGGGGGTTCTCCTACAATGAGCAGTTCTTC
CDR3 protein: CASGGGFSYNEQFF

clone size: many
V gene: TRBV20-1
J gene: TRBJ2-2
D gene: -
CDR3 DNA: TGCAGTTGCAGGGGACCCGGGGAGCTGTTTTTT
CDR3 protein: CSCRGPGELFF

clone size: many
V gene: TRBV19
J gene: TRBJ2-4
D gene: -
CDR3 DNA: TGTGCCAGTAGTGGCCGACCAGCCGAGGCCAAAAACATTCAGTACTTC
CDR3 protein: CASSGRPAEAKNIQYF

clone size: many
V gene: TRBV7-2
J gene: TRBJ2-7
D gene: -
CDR3 DNA: TGTGCCAGCAGCTTTAGGACCCCGGACTACGAGCAGTACTTC
CDR3 protein: CASSFRTPDYEQYF

clone size: many
V gene: TRBV20-1
J gene: TRBJ2-2
D gene: TRBD2
CDR3 DNA: TGCAGTGCTAGAGATCCGACTAGCGGGGAGACCGGGGAGCTGTTTTTT
CDR3 protein: CSARDPTSGETGELFF

clone size: many
V gene: TRBV4-1
J gene: TRBJ2-2
D gene: -
CDR3 DNA: TGCGCCAGCAGCCAAGCAGCCGGGGAGCTGTTTTTT
CDR3 protein: CASSQAAGELFF

clone size: -
V gene: TRBV5-1
J gene: TRBJ2-7
D gene: TRBD1
CDR3 DNA: TGCGCCAGCAGCCGCGTCGACAGGGGGATTTCCTACGAGCAGTACTTC
CDR3 protein: CASSRVDRGISYEQYF

clone size: -
V gene: TRBV4-3
J gene: TRBJ2-5
D gene: -
CDR3 DNA: TGCGCCAGCAGCCAGAGGCAGGGCTATATAGCGACCCAGTACTTC
CDR3 protein: CASSQRQGYIATQYF

clone size: many
V gene: TRBV20-1
J gene: TRBJ1-4
D gene: -
CDR3 DNA: TGCAGTGCTAGTCCGCGGGGGGTTAGTGGATCAACTAATGAAAAACTGTTTTTT
CDR3 protein: CSASPRGVSGSTNEKLFF

clone size: many
V gene: TRBV5-1
J gene: TRBJ1-6
D gene: -
CDR3 DNA: TGCGCCAGCAGCTCGGACACGGATTCACCCCTCCACTTT
CDR3 protein: CASSSDTDSPLHF

clone size: many
V gene: TRBV20-1
J gene: TRBJ2-5
D gene: TRBD2
CDR3 DNA: TGCAGTGCTTCCCCTCTAGCGGGAGGGGGTGAGACCCAGTACTTC
CDR3 protein: CSASPLAGGGETQYF

clone size: -
V gene: TRBV6-6
J gene: TRBJ2-7
D gene: -
CDR3 DNA: TGTGCCAGTGGACAGACCTACGAGCAGTACTTC
CDR3 protein: CASGQTYEQYF

clone size: once
V gene: TRBV6-1
J gene: TRBJ2-4
D gene: -
CDR3 DNA: TGTGCCAGCAGTGAAAACACCGCGCTAGCCAAAAACATTCAGTACTTC
CDR3 protein: CASSENTALAKNIQYF

clone size: many
V gene: TRBV20-1
J gene: TRBJ1-6
D gene: -
CDR3 DNA: TGCAGTGCTAGACTGATGGGGGTTAATTCACCCCTCCACTTT
CDR3 protein: CSARLMGVNSPLHF

clone size: -
V gene: TRBV7-3
J gene: TRBJ2-3
D gene: -
CDR3 DNA: TGTGCCAGCAGCTCACAGGGTGGGCGCACAGATACGCAGTATTTT
CDR3 protein: CASSSQGGRTDTQYF

clone size: many
V gene: TRBV20-1
J gene: TRBJ1-1
D gene: -
CDR3 DNA: TGCAGTGCTAGAGGAGCGACAGTGAACACTGAAGCTTTCTTT
CDR3 protein: CSARGATVNTEAFF

clone size: many
V gene: TRBV7-9
J gene: TRBJ2-1
D gene: -
CDR3 DNA: TGTGCCAGCAGCTCCTTGGTGAGCTCCTACAATGAGCAGTTCTTC
CDR3 protein: CASSSLVSSYNEQFF

clone size: few
V gene: TRBV18
J gene: TRBJ1-2
D gene: -
CDR3 DNA: TGTGCCAGCTCACCCCCTGCGGGCTATGGCTACACCTTC
CDR3 protein: CASSPPAGYGYTF

clone size: many
V gene: TRBV5-6
J gene: TRBJ1-6
D gene: -
CDR3 DNA: TGTGCCAGCAGCTTGGAAGGGTTTAATTCACCCCTCCACTTT
CDR3 protein: CASSLEGFNSPLHF

clone size: many
V gene: TRBV4-2
J gene: TRBJ2-1
D gene: -
CDR3 DNA: TGTGCCAGCAGTCAGCCGAGGGGGGGGTACAATGAGCAGTTCTTC
CDR3 protein: CASSQPRGGYNEQFF

clone size: -
V gene: TRBV10-3
J gene: TRBJ2-1
D gene: -
CDR3 DNA: TGTGCCATCAGTGCTCAAGGGTTATCCTACAATGAGCAGTTCTTC
CDR3 protein: CAISAQGLSYNEQFF

clone size: many
V gene: TRBV5-1
J gene: TRBJ2-7
D gene: TRBD2
CDR3 DNA: TGCGCCAGCAGCTTGGAACTAGCGTCCTCCTACGAGCAGTACTTC
CDR3 protein: CASSLELASSYEQYF

clone size: many
V gene: TRBV29-1
J gene: TRBJ2-5
D gene: -
CDR3 DNA: TGCAGCGTTGACTCCCATCTGCGGCCGGGAGAGACCCAGTACTTC
CDR3 protein: CSVDSHLRPGETQYF

clone size: many
V gene: TRBV12-3/TRBV12-4
J gene: TRBJ2-7
D gene: -
CDR3 DNA: TGTGCCAGCAGTTTACGAGTCGCGGGAATCCAGTACTTC
CDR3 protein: CASSLRVAGIQYF

clone size: many
V gene: TRBV27
J gene: TRBJ1-6
D gene: -
CDR3 DNA: TGTGCCAGCAGTTCCTACTATAATTCACCCCTCCACTTT
CDR3 protein: CASSSYYNSPLHF

clone size: -
V gene: TRBV20-1
J gene: TRBJ1-2
D gene: TRBD1
CDR3 DNA: TGCAGTGCCCCCACAGGGGGGGCCGGCTATGGCTACACCTTC
CDR3 protein: CSAPTGGAGYGYTF

clone size: -
V gene: TRBV20-1
J gene: TRBJ1-2
D gene: TRBD1
CDR3 DNA: TGCTGTGCTCCAAAAACATCGGACAGGGTTGGAGAGTATGGCTACACCTTC
CDR3 protein: CCAPKTSDRVGEYGYTF

clone size: few
V gene: TRBV7-2
J gene: TRBJ1-5
D gene: -
CDR3 DNA: TGTGCCAGCAGCTTAGCGCGTAGTCATCAGCCCCAGCATTTT
CDR3 protein: CASSLARSHQPQHF

clone size: many
V gene: TRBV20-1
J gene: TRBJ2-1
D gene: -
CDR3 DNA: TGCAGTGCTAGCGGAGGGCCTTTGGGTGAGCAGTTCTTC
CDR3 protein: CSASGGPLGEQFF

clone size: few
V gene: TRBV4-3
J gene: TRBJ2-5
D gene: -
CDR3 DNA: TGCGCCAGCAGCCAAGATCTGGGGAAGGGTGAGACCCAGTACTTC
CDR3 protein: CASSQDLGKGETQYF

clone size: many
V gene: TRBV10-3
J gene: TRBJ2-3
D gene: TRBD1
CDR3 DNA: TGTGCCATCAGCGTTCCCCAGACAGGGGGCGAGACAGATACGCAGTATTTT
CDR3 protein: CAISVPQTGGETDTQYF

clone size: many
V gene: TRBV5-6
J gene: TRBJ2-3
D gene: TRBD2
CDR3 DNA: TGTGCCAGCAGCTTGGCCGGGGGGGAGTGGACAGATACGCAGTATTTT
CDR3 protein: CASSLAGGEWTDTQYF

clone size: many
V gene: TRBV5-1
J gene: TRBJ2-3
D gene: -
CDR3 DNA: TGCGCCAGCAGCTTGGCCGGGGAGCGTATCAGCACAGATACGCAGTATTTT
CDR3 protein: CASSLAGERISTDTQYF

clone size: many
V gene: TRBV4-3
J gene: TRBJ1-2
D gene: -
CDR3 DNA: TGCGCCAGCAGCCCGACAGCGGGTAACTATGGCTACACCTTC
CDR3 protein: CASSPTAGNYGYTF

clone size: many
V gene: TRBV6-4
J gene: TRBJ1-1
D gene: -
CDR3 DNA: TGTGCCAGCAGTCCGGGGGTAAACACTGAAGCTTTCTTT
CDR3 protein: CASSPGVNTEAFF

clone size: many
V gene: TRBV7-1
J gene: TRBJ2-1
D gene: TRBD2
CDR3 DNA: TGTGCCAGCAGCCCAGCTGGAGGCGGGAGGGCCGTCAACAGGAGCTCCTACAATGAGCAGTTCTTC
CDR3 protein: CASSPAGGGRAVNRSSYNEQFF

clone size: few
V gene: TRBV5-5
J gene: TRBJ1-1
D gene: -
CDR3 DNA: TGTGCCAGCAGCTTGACAGGTCCCTCGGTGAACACTGAAGCTTTCTTT
CDR3 protein: CASSLTGPSVNTEAFF

clone size: -
V gene: TRBV20-1
J gene: TRBJ1-1
D gene: TRBD1
CDR3 DNA: TGCAGTGCTAGAGACGCGCACTTCAGGGGGGGGAACACTGAAGCTTTCTTT
CDR3 protein: CSARDAHFRGGNTEAFF

clone size: many
V gene: TRBV20-1
J gene: TRBJ2-1
D gene: -
CDR3 DNA: TGCAGTGCTAGAGCCCTGGAGGGGAATGAGCAGTTCTTC
CDR3 protein: CSARALEGNEQFF

clone size: many
V gene: TRBV7-9
J gene: TRBJ2-1
D gene: -
CDR3 DNA: TGTGCCAGCAGCCCCGGGCCCGGGACCCTCGAAGTTGATGAGCAGTTCTTC
CDR3 protein: CASSPGPGTLEVDEQFF

clone size: -
V gene: TRBV6-1
J gene: TRBJ1-6
D gene: -
CDR3 DNA: TGTGCCAGCAGTATTGTCAAGGGAGGTATATCCCTCCACTTT
CDR3 protein: CASSIVKGGISLHF

clone size: -
V gene: TRBV20-1
J gene: TRBJ1-1
D gene: TRBD1
CDR3 DNA: TGCAGTGCTAGTAGGGCAGGGGGGAACACTGAAGCTTTCTTT
CDR3 protein: CSASRAGGNTEAFF